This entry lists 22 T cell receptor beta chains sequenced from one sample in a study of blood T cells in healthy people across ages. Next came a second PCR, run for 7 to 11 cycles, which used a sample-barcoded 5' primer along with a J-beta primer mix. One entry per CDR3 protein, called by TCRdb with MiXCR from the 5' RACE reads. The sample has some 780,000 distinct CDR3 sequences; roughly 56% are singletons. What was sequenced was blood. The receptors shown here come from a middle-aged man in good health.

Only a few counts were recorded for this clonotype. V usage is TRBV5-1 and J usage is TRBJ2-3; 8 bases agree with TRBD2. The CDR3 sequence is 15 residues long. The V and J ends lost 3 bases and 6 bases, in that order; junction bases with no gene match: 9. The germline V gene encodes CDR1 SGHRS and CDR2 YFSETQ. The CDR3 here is CASSWRGAEDDTQYF. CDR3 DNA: TGCGCCAGCAGCTGGCGGGGGGCCGAAGACGATACGCAGTATTTT.

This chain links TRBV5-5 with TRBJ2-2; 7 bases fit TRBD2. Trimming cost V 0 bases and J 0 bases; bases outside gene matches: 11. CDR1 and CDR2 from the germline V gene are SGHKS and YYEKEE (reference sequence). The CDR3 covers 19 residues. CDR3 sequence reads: CASSLVPGGGTANTGELFF. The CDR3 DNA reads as TGTGCCAGCAGCTTGGTCCCTGGCGGGGGAACCGCGAACACCGGGGAGCTGTTTTTT.

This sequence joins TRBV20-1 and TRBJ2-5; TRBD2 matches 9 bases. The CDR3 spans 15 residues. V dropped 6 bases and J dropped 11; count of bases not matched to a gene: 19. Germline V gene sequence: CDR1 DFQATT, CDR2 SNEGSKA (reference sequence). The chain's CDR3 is CSAHPKRGVLNEQYF. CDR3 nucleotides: TGCAGTGCCCACCCTAAGCGGGGGGTTCTTAATGAGCAGTACTTC.

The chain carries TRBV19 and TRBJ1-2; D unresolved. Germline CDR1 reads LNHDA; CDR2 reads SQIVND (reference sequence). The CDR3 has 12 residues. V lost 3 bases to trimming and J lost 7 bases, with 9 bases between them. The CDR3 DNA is TGTGCCAGTAGTATGAGGCTGTCTGGCTACACCTTC. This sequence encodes CASSMRLSGYTF.

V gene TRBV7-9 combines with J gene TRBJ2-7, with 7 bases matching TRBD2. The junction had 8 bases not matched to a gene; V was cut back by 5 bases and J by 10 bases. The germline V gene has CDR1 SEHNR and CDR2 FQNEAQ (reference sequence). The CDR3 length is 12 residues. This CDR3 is CASSRGGSTQYF. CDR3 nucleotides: TGTGCCAGCAGCCGCGGCGGGAGTACCCAGTACTTC.

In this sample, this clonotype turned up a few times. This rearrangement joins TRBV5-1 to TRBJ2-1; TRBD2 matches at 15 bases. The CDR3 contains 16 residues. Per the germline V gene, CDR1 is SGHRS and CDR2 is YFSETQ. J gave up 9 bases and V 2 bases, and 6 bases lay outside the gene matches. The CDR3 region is CASSFGLAGGPGEQFF. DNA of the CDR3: TGCGCCAGCAGCTTCGGACTAGCGGGAGGGCCGGGTGAGCAGTTCTTC.

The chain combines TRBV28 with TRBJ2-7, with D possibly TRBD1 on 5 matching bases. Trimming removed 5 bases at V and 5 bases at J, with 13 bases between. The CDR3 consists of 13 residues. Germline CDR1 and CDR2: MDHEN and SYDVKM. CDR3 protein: CASSLQGFHEQYF. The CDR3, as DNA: TGTGCCAGCAGTCTGCAGGGATTCCACGAGCAGTACTTC.

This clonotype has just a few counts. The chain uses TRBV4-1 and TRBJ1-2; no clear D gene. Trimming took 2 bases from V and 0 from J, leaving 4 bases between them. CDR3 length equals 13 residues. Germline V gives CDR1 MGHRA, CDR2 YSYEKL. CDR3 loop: CASSQSANYGYTF. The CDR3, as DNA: TGCGCCAGCAGCCAATCAGCTAACTATGGCTACACCTTC.

CDR3 sequence reads: CASSQIDLQETQYF. In DNA form, the CDR3 reads TGTGCCAGCAGCCAAATTGACCTTCAAGAGACCCAGTACTTC. The chain has TRBV14 and TRBJ2-5, with D uncertain. Germline CDR1 SGHDN, CDR2 FVKESK. The CDR3 has 14 amino acids. The germline V and J ends were trimmed by 2 bases and 2 bases, with 9 bases remaining between them. Complete variable domain (other parts from reference TRBV14 and TRBJ2-5): EAGVTQFPSHSVIEKGQTVTLRCDPISGHDNLYWYRRVMGKEIKFLLHFVKESKQDESGMPNNRFLAERTGGTYSTLKVQPAELEDSGVYFCASSQIDLQETQYFGPGTRLLVL.

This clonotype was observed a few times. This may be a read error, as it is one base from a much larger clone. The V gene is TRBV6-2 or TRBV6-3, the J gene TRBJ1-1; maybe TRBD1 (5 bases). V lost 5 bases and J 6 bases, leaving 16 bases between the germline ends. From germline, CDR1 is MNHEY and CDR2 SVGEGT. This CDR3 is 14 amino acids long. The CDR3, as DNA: TGTGCCAGCAGTGACAGTCCCCAGAGTTCTGAAGCTTTCTTT. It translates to CASSDSPQSSEAFF.

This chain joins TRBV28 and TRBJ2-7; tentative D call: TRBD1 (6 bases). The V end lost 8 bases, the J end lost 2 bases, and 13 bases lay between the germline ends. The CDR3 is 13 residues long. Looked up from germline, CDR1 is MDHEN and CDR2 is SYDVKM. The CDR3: CASLADSAYEQYF. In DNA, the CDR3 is TGTGCCAGCTTGGCGGACAGCGCCTACGAGCAGTACTTC.

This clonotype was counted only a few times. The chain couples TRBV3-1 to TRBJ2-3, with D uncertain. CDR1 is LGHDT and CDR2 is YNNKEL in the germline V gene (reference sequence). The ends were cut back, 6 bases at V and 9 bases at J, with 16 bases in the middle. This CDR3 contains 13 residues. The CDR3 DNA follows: TGTGCCAGCAGTTCCAGTCGAGACGGGACGCAGTATTTT. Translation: CASSSSRDGTQYF.

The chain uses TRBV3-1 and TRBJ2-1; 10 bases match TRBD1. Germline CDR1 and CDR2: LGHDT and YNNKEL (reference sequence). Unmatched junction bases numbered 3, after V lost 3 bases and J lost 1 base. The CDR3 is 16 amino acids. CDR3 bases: TGTGCCAGCAGCCAGACAGGGGGCAAGTCCTACAATGAGCAGTTCTTC. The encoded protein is CASSQTGGKSYNEQFF.

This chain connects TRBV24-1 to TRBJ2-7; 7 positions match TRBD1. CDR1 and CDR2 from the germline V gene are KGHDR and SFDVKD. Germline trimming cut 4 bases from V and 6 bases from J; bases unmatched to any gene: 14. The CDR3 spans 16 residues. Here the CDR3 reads CATSDPSRGQSAEQYF. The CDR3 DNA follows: TGTGCCACCAGTGACCCATCCAGGGGACAGTCAGCCGAGCAGTACTTC.

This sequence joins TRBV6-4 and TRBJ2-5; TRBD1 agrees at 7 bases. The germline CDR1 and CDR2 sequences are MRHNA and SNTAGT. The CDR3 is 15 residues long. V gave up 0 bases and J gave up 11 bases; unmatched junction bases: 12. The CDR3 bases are TGTGCCAGCAGTGACTCTAGCGAGGGGGCCAATGAGCAGTACTTC. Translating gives CASSDSSEGANEQYF.

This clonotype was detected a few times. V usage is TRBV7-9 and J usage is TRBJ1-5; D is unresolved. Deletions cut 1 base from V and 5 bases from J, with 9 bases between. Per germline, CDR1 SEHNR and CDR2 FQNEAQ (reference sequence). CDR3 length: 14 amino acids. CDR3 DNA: TGTGCCAGCAGCTTAGGGGCACAAGATCAGCCCCAGCATTTT. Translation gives CASSLGAQDQPQHF.

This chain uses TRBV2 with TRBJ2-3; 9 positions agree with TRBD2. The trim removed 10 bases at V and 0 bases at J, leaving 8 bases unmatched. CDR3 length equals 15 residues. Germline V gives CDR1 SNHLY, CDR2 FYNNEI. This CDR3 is CANRGAGGSTDTQYF. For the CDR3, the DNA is TGTGCCAACCGGGGAGCGGGGGGAAGCACAGATACGCAGTATTTT.

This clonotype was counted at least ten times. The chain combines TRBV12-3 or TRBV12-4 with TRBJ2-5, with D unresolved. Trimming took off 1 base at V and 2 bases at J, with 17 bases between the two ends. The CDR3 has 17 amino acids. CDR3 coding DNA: TGTGCCAGCAGTTTAGGGTATTGGGCAGCAAATCAAGAGACCCAGTACTTC. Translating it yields CASSLGYWAANQETQYF.

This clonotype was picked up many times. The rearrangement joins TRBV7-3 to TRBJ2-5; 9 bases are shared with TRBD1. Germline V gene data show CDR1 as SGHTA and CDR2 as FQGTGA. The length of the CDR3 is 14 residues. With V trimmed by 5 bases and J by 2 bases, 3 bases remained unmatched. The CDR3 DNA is TGTGCCAGCAGCCAGACAGGGGGTCAAGAGACCCAGTACTTC. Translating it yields CASSQTGGQETQYF.

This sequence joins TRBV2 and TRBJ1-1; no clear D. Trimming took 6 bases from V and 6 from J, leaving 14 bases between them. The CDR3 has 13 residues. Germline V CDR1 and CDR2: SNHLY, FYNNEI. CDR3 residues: CASRPDRVAEAFF. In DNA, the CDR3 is TGTGCCAGCAGACCCGACCGCGTCGCTGAAGCTTTCTTT.

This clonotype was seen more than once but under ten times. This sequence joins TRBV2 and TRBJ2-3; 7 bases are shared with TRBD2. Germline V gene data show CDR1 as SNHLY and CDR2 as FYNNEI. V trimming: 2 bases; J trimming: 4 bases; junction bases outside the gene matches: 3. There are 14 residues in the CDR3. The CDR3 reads CASSELAVSDTQYF. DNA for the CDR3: TGTGCCAGCAGTGAACTAGCGGTCTCAGATACGCAGTATTTT.

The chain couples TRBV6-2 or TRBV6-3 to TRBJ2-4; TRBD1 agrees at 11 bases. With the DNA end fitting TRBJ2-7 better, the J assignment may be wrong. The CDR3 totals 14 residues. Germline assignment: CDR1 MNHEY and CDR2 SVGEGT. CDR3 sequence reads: CASSPDRGPVEQYF. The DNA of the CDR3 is TGTGCCAGCTCACCGGACAGGGGGCCCGTCGAGCAGTACTTC.